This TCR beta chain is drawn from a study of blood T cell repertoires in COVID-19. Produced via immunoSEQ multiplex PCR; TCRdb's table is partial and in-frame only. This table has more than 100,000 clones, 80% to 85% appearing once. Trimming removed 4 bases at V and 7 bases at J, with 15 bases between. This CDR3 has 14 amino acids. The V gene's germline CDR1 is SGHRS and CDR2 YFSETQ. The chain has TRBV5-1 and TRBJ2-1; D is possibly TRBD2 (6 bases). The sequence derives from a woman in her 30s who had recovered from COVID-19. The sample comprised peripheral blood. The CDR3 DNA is TGCGCCAGCAGCATTGGCGGCCTAGCGAATGAGCAGTTCTTC. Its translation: CASSIGGLANEQFF.